The subject of this entry is one T cell receptor beta chain. These data are taken from a study of CD8 T cells in Susac syndrome. Sequencing of TCR beta covered CD8+ and CD4+ T cells obtained from blood. Those who served as multiple sclerosis controls were treatment-naive patients with stable or active relapsing-remitting disease. TEMRA cells were FACS-enriched, and CD8+ and CD4+ T cells were isolated negatively. CDR3 length: 14 amino acids. Germline V CDR1 and CDR2: SGHTA, FQGNSA. Deletions cut 5 bases from V and 2 bases from J, with 10 bases between. An input of about 0.5 to 1 ug of RNA was subjected to reverse transcription using random hexamers. A multiplex approach, immunoSEQ multiplex PCR, amplified TCR beta CDR3 across 54 Vbeta and 13 Jbeta. TCRdb used MiXCR to reprocess the immunoSEQ multiplex PCR reads, holding one entry per CDR3 protein. This sample carries around 280,000 distinct CDR3 sequences, 92% of them seen once, and the ten largest clones take roughly 0.059%.

The V and J genes are TRBV7-2 and TRBJ2-1, with a possible D match to TRBD2 (5 bases). This TCR was recovered from a human donor with multiple sclerosis. Sequenced: CD4+ T cells from PBMCs. The CDR3 bases are TGTGCCAGCAGCCGGGCCGGGACCTACAATGAGCAGTTCTTC. This codes for CASSRAGTYNEQFF.